The rows below give T cell receptor beta chains drawn from one sample of a study of T-cell reconstitution after alpha-beta-depleted transplantation in children. In TCRdb, the PCR reads were re-called with MiXCR into one record per CDR3 protein. This sample has 550,000 to 600,000 distinct CDR3 sequences; more than 20% occur once, and the top ten carry approximately 14%. The material sequenced was PBMCs, mostly from graft donor cells, taken 360 days after TCRalphabeta/CD19-depleted stem cell transplant. The receptors were gathered from a boy younger than two who had a stem cell transplant for acute myeloid leukemia, so the T cells may come from the graft donor. The CDR3 runs from the conserved cysteine through the conserved F or W. D genes are given only for firm matches. For some rows the clone size is stated as once, few or many, or as a class when expanded; others skip it.

TRBD2,.,TRBV28,TRBJ2-3,CASSWTRATDTQYF,TGTGCCAGCAGTTGGACTAGGGCCACAGATACGCAGTATTTT
.,many,TRBV12-3/TRBV12-4,TRBJ2-3,CASSLWRKTNTDTQYF,TGTGCCAGCAGTTTGTGGCGGAAAACCAACACAGATACGCAGTATTTT
.,.,TRBV20-1,TRBJ2-3,CSARLVSTDTQYF,TGCAGTGCTAGACTGGTTAGCACAGATACGCAGTATTTT
.,few,TRBV5-1,TRBJ2-1,CASSLGSYSNEQFF,TGCGCCAGCAGCTTGGGATCATATTCCAATGAGCAGTTCTTC
.,few,TRBV18,TRBJ2-3,CASSPVPRQKPTDTQYF,TGTGCCAGCTCACCCGTTCCTCGACAGAAGCCCACAGATACGCAGTATTTT
.,.,TRBV30,TRBJ2-6,CAWSDGTSGANVLTF,TGTGCCTGGAGTGACGGGACTTCTGGGGCCAACGTCCTGACTTTC
TRBD1,few,TRBV6-5,TRBJ2-7,CASGDRTEQYF,TGTGCCAGCGGGGACAGGACCGAGCAGTACTTC
.,few,TRBV9,TRBJ2-1,CASSASGTPYSGEQFF,TGTGCCAGCAGCGCCTCCGGGACCCCTTACAGTGGTGAGCAGTTCTTC
.,.,TRBV29-1,TRBJ2-7,CSAGFASSYEQYF,TGCAGCGCCGGGTTCGCCTCCTCCTACGAGCAGTACTTC
TRBD2,many,TRBV20-1,TRBJ2-3,CSAYIAGLDSSTDTQYF,TGCAGTGCTTACATAGCGGGACTCGACTCTAGCACAGATACGCAGTATTTT
.,once,TRBV30,TRBJ2-5,CAWRSQETQYF,TGTGCCTGGAGGTCTCAAGAGACCCAGTACTTC
TRBD2,.,TRBV24-1,TRBJ2-5,CATSEGGLEETQYF,TGTGCCACCAGTGAGGGGGGACTAGAAGAGACCCAGTACTTC
TRBD1,many,TRBV12-3/TRBV12-4,TRBJ2-1,CASSPDRGHFNEQFF,TGTGCCAGCAGTCCGGACAGGGGGCATTTCAATGAGCAGTTCTTC
TRBD1,many,TRBV11-2,TRBJ1-2,CASSQPGTGPYGYTF,TGTGCCAGCAGCCAACCCGGGACAGGGCCATATGGCTACACCTTC
.,.,TRBV2,TRBJ1-1,CASGRHIGVLKGAFF,TGTGCCAGCGGACGGCATATCGGGGTTTTGAAGGGGGCTTTCTTT
.,many,TRBV27,TRBJ2-7,CASSTSGLEQYF,TGTGCCAGCAGTACCTCAGGGCTCGAGCAGTACTTC
.,.,TRBV24-1,TRBJ1-5,CATKQGTGNQPQHF,TGTGCCACCAAACAGGGCACTGGCAATCAGCCCCAGCATTTT
TRBD2,many,TRBV7-2,TRBJ2-2,CASSLASGKNTGELFF,TGTGCCAGCAGCTTGGCTAGCGGGAAGAACACCGGGGAGCTGTTTTTT
.,.,TRBV7-9,TRBJ2-1,CASSLVGLGPNEQFF,TGTGCCAGCAGCTTAGTTGGGCTCGGACCCAATGAGCAGTTCTTC
TRBD1,.,TRBV20-1,TRBJ1-2,CSARGPGQSYGYTF,TGCAGTGCTAGAGGCCCGGGACAGTCCTATGGCTACACCTTC
TRBD2,few,TRBV28,TRBJ2-1,CASSSASGEYNEQFF,TGTGCCAGCAGTTCCGCGAGCGGGGAGTACAATGAGCAGTTCTTC
.,many,TRBV10-3,TRBJ2-5,CAISVGRTYQETQYF,TGTGCCATCAGTGTGGGCCGGACGTACCAAGAGACCCAGTACTTC
TRBD1,few,TRBV29-1,TRBJ2-1,CSVEDSGQPPSGSYNEQFF,TGCAGCGTTGAAGATTCGGGACAGCCCCCATCGGGCTCCTACAATGAGCAGTTCTTC
.,.,TRBV20-1,TRBJ2-7,CSAPRLGHKTYEQYF,TGCAGTGCCCCCCGGTTGGGGCATAAGACCTACGAGCAGTACTTC
.,once,TRBV18,TRBJ2-5,CASSQVGGGADNQETQYF,TGTGCCAGCTCACAAGTTGGCGGGGGCGCAGATAACCAAGAGACCCAGTACTTC